Ten or more counts support the clone carrying this T cell receptor (beta chain). The data originate from a study of T cells in Graves' hyperthyroidism and ophthalmopathy. Study as a whole: Peripheral blood samples were taken at initial diagnosis, prior to any treatment.

Uncontrolled infection, other autoimmune disease, pregnancy or lactation excluded patients. PBMCs were obtained from 7.5 to 10 ml fresh peripheral blood. Amplification of TCR beta CDR3 regions used RNA as the template. The TCR CDR3 first-round RT-PCR relied on the HTBI primer set. TCRdb analysed the multiplex PCR reads with MiXCR anew, one entry per CDR3 protein. The data hold approximately 620,000 distinct CDR3 sequences, with roughly a sixth observed a single time. CDR3 length equals 14 residues. The V gene end was trimmed by 6 bases and the J gene end by 1 base; junction bases not matched to a gene: 6. Germline values: CDR1 MNHNS, CDR2 SASEGT.

The receptor comes from a woman aged 40 to 50 with Graves' ophthalmopathy. The rearrangement uses TRBV6-1 and TRBJ2-7, with TRBD1 identical over 7 bases. Sequencing was carried out using blood. The CDR3 nucleotides are TGTGCCAGCAGGACAGGGCAAGGGTCCTACGAGCAGTACTTC. Its translation is CASRTGQGSYEQYF.